Sequencing of this TCR beta chain was carried out in a study of cytomegalovirus exposure and HLA in healthy donors. Study findings and constraints: Exclusion applied to some V segments, including TRBV6-2 and TRBV6-3, as they were indistinguishable. Listed as cytomegalovirus-associated were 150 or so TCR beta chains.

PCR was performed using 60 Vbeta and 13 Jbeta primers. Authors' data handling: In a later analysis, approximately 80 million unique TCR beta chains included roughly 11 million shared by two or more donors. Clones were sequenced by immunoSEQ multiplex PCR, and TCRdb holds only the in-frame ones, with some missing. That table furnishes V, J and clone size, whereas the DNA furnished D and trimming. The sample shows approximately 200,000 clones, 70% to 90% of them seen only once. J lost 10 bases, V lost 2 bases, and 11 bases had no gene match. CDR1 is SEHNR, CDR2 FQNEAQ, per germline (reference sequence). The CDR3 is 16 residues long. This clone was seen a single time. The antigen is unknown.

This rearrangement joins TRBV7-9 to TRBJ2-1; 10 bases align to TRBD2. The clonotype comes from a woman in her fifties or sixties in good health and CMV-seronegative. The specimen sequenced was PBMCs. This CDR3 is CASSLRRASGSSEQFF. For the CDR3, the DNA is TGTGCCAGCAGCTTAAGGAGGGCTAGCGGGAGTAGCGAGCAGTTCTTC.